This entry lists 14 T cell receptor beta chains sequenced from one sample in a study of cytomegalovirus exposure and HLA in healthy donors. Primers for the PCR totalled 60 Vbeta and 13 Jbeta. Assay: immunoSEQ multiplex PCR; the TCRdb copy retains only in-frame clones and omits some. In the table there are approximately 150,000 clones, over 65% of which are singletons. Source material: PBMCs. The receptors originated from a male donor in good health and CMV-seronegative.

The DNA for the CDR3 is TGTGCCAGTACCCCGGGAGGTGGACTAGGGATGTACGAGCAGTACTTC. Residues: CASTPGGGLGMYEQYF. The genes are TRBV19 and TRBJ2-7; TRBD2 matches 7 bases. Trimming at V came to 7 bases and at J to 4 bases, leaving 16 bases not matched to a gene. CDR1 is LNHDA, CDR2 SQIVND, per germline (reference sequence). There are 16 residues in the CDR3.

This chain connects TRBV19 to TRBJ2-3; D possibly corresponds to TRBD1 (6 bases). There are 15 residues in the CDR3. Germline CDR1 LNHDA, CDR2 SQIVND (reference sequence). Trimming left V 2 bases short and J 5 bases short, with 14 bases between. The CDR3 DNA sequence: TGTGCCAGTAGTATACGAACAGGGCGTAGAGATACGCAGTATTTT. Protein product: CASSIRTGRRDTQYF.

On this clone: Other DNA sequences in this sample translate to the same CDR3. The J gene is TRBJ1-1, the V gene TRBV9, with a tentative D call TRBD1 (6 bases). The germline V gene encodes CDR1 SGDLS and CDR2 YYNGEE. The CDR3 spans 14 residues. Trimming took 0 bases from V and 5 from J, leaving 11 bases between them. CDR3 amino acids: CASSVARGGTEAFF. The CDR3 DNA is TGTGCCAGCAGCGTAGCTAGAGGGGGTACTGAAGCTTTCTTT.

This clone has more than one count but fewer than ten. This chain joins TRBV29-1 and TRBJ1-1; D is unresolved. The germline gives CDR1 SQVTM, CDR2 ANQGSEA. V lost 4 bases and J 3 bases, leaving 15 bases between the germline ends. The CDR3 runs 14 residues. The CDR3, as DNA: TGCAGCGTTGTCCCCTCGGGTATGGACACTGAAGCTTTCTTT. Translated: CSVVPSGMDTEAFF.

V gene TRBV18 combines with J gene TRBJ2-1; 8 positions match TRBD2. Losses at the gene ends were 2 bases for V and 6 bases for J; bases not matched to a gene: 6. Germline-derived CDR1 and CDR2 are KGHSH and LQKENI. The CDR3 spans 15 residues. In DNA form, the CDR3 reads TGTGCCAGCTCACCATCCTCGGGAGGGGGCAATGAGCAGTTCTTC. Translating gives CASSPSSGGGNEQFF.

The chain employs TRBV7-9 and TRBJ2-5; the match to TRBD2 covers 9 bases. CDR1 and CDR2 from the germline V gene are SEHNR and FQNEAQ (reference sequence). V lost 6 bases, J lost 2 bases, and 13 bases stayed unmatched. The CDR3 sequence is 17 residues long. This CDR3 reads CASRRLRSGRKQETQYF. CDR3 nucleotide sequence: TGTGCCAGCAGGAGGTTACGTAGCGGGAGAAAGCAAGAGACCCAGTACTTC.

The J gene is TRBJ2-1, the V gene TRBV15; TRBD2 agrees at 7 bases. Germline trimming cut 8 bases from V and 0 bases from J; bases unmatched to any gene: 4. This CDR3 comprises 14 residues. Germline assignment: CDR1 LNHNV and CDR2 YYDKDF (reference sequence). CDR3 protein: CATERGSSYNEQFF. The CDR3 DNA reads as TGTGCCACCGAACGCGGGAGCTCCTACAATGAGCAGTTCTTC.

The chain uses TRBV10-3 and TRBJ2-7; TRBD1 matches 9 bases. V shed 10 bases and J 5 bases; nucleotides not matched to a gene: 6. This CDR3 has 12 residues. Germline V gives CDR1 ENHRY, CDR2 SYGVKD. The CDR3 is CATKDRGDEQYF. Here the CDR3 DNA reads TGTGCCACGAAAGACAGGGGGGACGAGCAGTACTTC.

The CDR3 bases are TGTGCCAGCAGTTCAGCGGGAGGGTACAATGAGCAGTTCTTC. This sequence encodes CASSSAGGYNEQFF. The chain links TRBV28 to TRBJ2-1, with 10 nucleotides matching TRBD2. The CDR3 has 14 amino acids. CDR1 MDHEN and CDR2 SYDVKM come from the germline V gene. Trimming removed 4 bases from V and 4 bases from J; junction bases left unmatched: 1. The variable domain in full, completed from reference TRBV28 and TRBJ2-1, reads DVKVTQSSRYLVKRTGEKVFLECVQDMDHENMFWYRQDPGLGLRLIYFSYDVKMKEKGDIPEGYSVSREKKERFSLILESASTNQTSMYLCASSSAGGYNEQFFGPGTRLTVL.

The chain joins TRBV28 to TRBJ2-1, with 13 bases that match TRBD2. The CDR3 is 16 residues long. The germline CDR1 and CDR2 sequences are MDHEN and SYDVKM. V gave up 6 bases and J gave up 5 bases; unmatched junction bases: 7. The CDR3 region is CASRLPGLAGHNEQFF. The CDR3 nucleotides are TGTGCCAGCAGGCTCCCGGGACTAGCGGGACACAATGAGCAGTTCTTC.

V usage is TRBV30 and J usage is TRBJ2-3; tentative D call: TRBD2 (6 bases). With 0 bases removed from V and 14 bases from J, the gap between germline ends came to 12 bases. The CDR3 consists of 11 residues. Germline values: CDR1 GTSNPN, CDR2 SVGIG (reference sequence). CDR3 DNA sequence: TGTGCCTGGAGTGTACTGGGGAGGATGTATTTT. As protein: CAWSVLGRMYF.

This clone was recorded once. The chain recombines TRBV7-8 with TRBJ2-5; D is ambiguous. The CDR3 length is 12 residues. The V end was cut by 4 bases, the J end by 6 bases, with 9 bases between. From germline, CDR1 is SGHVS and CDR2 FQNEAQ. This CDR3 reads CASSSNTQTQYF. CDR3 in DNA: TGTGCCAGCAGCTCGAATACTCAGACCCAGTACTTC.

The count of this clone is one. Other DNA sequences in this specimen translate into the identical CDR3. This sequence joins TRBV27 and TRBJ2-7; D possibly corresponds to TRBD2 (6 bases). Germline CDR1 reads MNHEY; CDR2 reads SMNVEV (reference sequence). CDR3 size: 14 residues. V was clipped by 0 bases and J by 0 bases, with 6 bases between them. The CDR3 DNA follows: TGTGCCAGCAGTTTATCGGGGGGCTCCTACGAGCAGTACTTC. Residues: CASSLSGGSYEQYF.

The chain uses TRBV5-4 and TRBJ2-7; tentative D call: TRBD2 (5 bases). V lost 3 bases, J lost 2 bases, and 12 bases lay in between. The germline gives CDR1 SGHNT, CDR2 YYREEE (reference sequence). The CDR3 totals 14 residues. The CDR3 DNA follows: TGTGCCAGCAGCTCTAAGGACGGGGCCTACGAGCAGTACTTC. Its protein product is CASSSKDGAYEQYF.